What follows are 26 T cell receptor beta chains derived from one specimen sequenced in a study of glioma-infiltrating T cells after dendritic cell vaccination. Sequencing was performed with immunoSEQ multiplex PCR; in TCRdb, only in-frame clones are kept and a portion is missing. The data show about 91,000 clones, about 81% seen once. Noted time point: after dendritic cell vaccination, including at tumor progression/relapse. Source: blood, taken after dendritic cell vaccination. These receptors all come from a human donor with glioblastoma.

The V gene is TRBV18, the J gene TRBJ2-2, with D possibly matching TRBD2 (5 bases). The ends were cut back, 0 bases at V and 8 bases at J, with 13 bases in the middle. Germline CDR1 KGHSH, CDR2 LQKENI. This CDR3 is built from 15 residues. CDR3 amino acids: CASSPPTTVVGELFF. The CDR3 nucleotides read TGTGCCAGCTCACCACCGACTACCGTGGTTGGGGAGCTGTTTTTT.

This clone was observed a single time. The rearrangement joins TRBV10-3 to TRBJ1-2; 11 bases match TRBD1. This CDR3 has 14 amino acids. The germline V gene has CDR1 ENHRY and CDR2 SYGVKD. Losses at the gene ends were 3 bases for V and 7 bases for J; bases not matched to a gene: 4. CDR3 amino acids: CAISEGQGALGYTF. The CDR3 DNA reads TGTGCCATCAGTGAAGGACAGGGGGCGCTTGGCTACACCTTC.

The rearrangement links TRBV25-1 to TRBJ2-7; perhaps TRBD2 as D (6 bases). V lost 1 base and J lost 4, with 14 bases in between. The CDR3 is 15 amino acids. CDR1 MGHDK and CDR2 SYGVNS come from the germline V gene. CDR3 loop: CASSEWVVGGYEQYF. CDR3 coding DNA: TGTGCCAGCAGTGAATGGGTTGTCGGGGGATACGAGCAGTACTTC.

The rearrangement uses TRBV19 and TRBJ1-3, with a tentative D call TRBD1 (5 bases). The germline V gene has CDR1 LNHDA and CDR2 SQIVND (reference sequence). CDR3 length: 14 residues. V lost 1 base and J lost 3, with 7 bases in between. DNA of the CDR3: TGTGCCAGTAGTATAGGGACATTTGGAAACACCATATATTTT. This gives the protein CASSIGTFGNTIYF.

This chain connects TRBV5-6 to TRBJ1-5, with 10 bases fitting TRBD1. CDR1 and CDR2 (germline): SGHDT, YYEEEE. This CDR3 comprises 15 residues. J gave up 7 bases and V 4 bases, and 8 bases lay outside the gene matches. CDR3 sequence reads: CASSTLRDRGQPQHF. CDR3 in DNA: TGTGCCAGCAGCACACTAAGGGACAGGGGCCAGCCCCAGCATTTT.

The chain carries TRBV27 and TRBJ1-1, with D perhaps matching TRBD1 (6 bases). The V gene's germline CDR1 is MNHEY and CDR2 SMNVEV (reference sequence). This CDR3 has 18 amino acids. Between the trimmed V and J ends, which lost 2 bases and 4 bases, there was a span of 23 bases. In nucleotides, the CDR3 is TGTGCCAGCAGTTTAGCCCCCTTGGCAGGGGCCTTACTCACTGAAGCTTTCTTT. This translates into CASSLAPLAGALLTEAFF.

This clone has a single count. The V and J genes are TRBV5-4 and TRBJ1-1, with 7 bases identical to TRBD1. Losses at the gene ends were 4 bases for V and 6 bases for J; bases not matched to a gene: 12. This CDR3 has 15 residues. Germline lookup yields CDR1 SGHNT and CDR2 YYREEE (reference sequence). The CDR3 nucleotides read TGTGCCAGCAGCGCCCACCAAGACAGGGACGCTGAAGCTTTCTTT. Its translation is CASSAHQDRDAEAFF.

This chain links TRBV5-6 with TRBJ1-1; 9 bases line up with TRBD1. Germline trimming cut 3 bases from V and 4 bases from J; bases unmatched to any gene: 13. Germline V lookup: CDR1 SGHDT, CDR2 YYEEEE. The CDR3 is made up of 17 amino acids. The CDR3 DNA follows: TGTGCCAGCAGCTCGGTCCCGGGACAGGGACCGGGCACTGAAGCTTTCTTT. Translation: CASSSVPGQGPGTEAFF.

The V call is TRBV6-1, the J call TRBJ1-4; possibly TRBD1 for D (5 bases). The germline CDR1 and CDR2 sequences are MNHNS and SASEGT. The length of the CDR3 is 14 residues. Trimming removed 6 bases from V and 0 bases from J, with 8 bases in between. CDR3 loop: CASSLTATNEKLFF. CDR3 DNA: TGTGCCAGCAGCCTGACAGCAACTAATGAAAAACTGTTTTTT.

The V and J genes are TRBV2 and TRBJ2-3; no firm D call. CDR1 SNHLY and CDR2 FYNNEI come from the germline V gene. V was trimmed by 7 bases and J by 0 bases, leaving 11 bases between them. This CDR3 spans 14 amino acids. The DNA of the CDR3 is TGTGCCAGCAACGACCTGACTAGCACAGATACGCAGTATTTT. It specifies CASNDLTSTDTQYF.

The chain links TRBV5-1 to TRBJ2-1; 7 positions match TRBD1. The CDR3 length is 15 residues. V lost 0 bases to trimming and J lost 2 bases; unmatched junction nucleotides: 2. Germline lookup yields CDR1 SGHRS and CDR2 YFSETQ. Written as DNA, the CDR3 is TGCGCCAGCAGCTTGGTCCAGGGGGCCTACAATGAGCAGTTCTTC. It specifies CASSLVQGAYNEQFF.

The chain uses TRBV5-6 and TRBJ1-5; D unclear. The CDR3 length is 14 residues. Trimming left V 0 bases short and J 0 bases short, with 4 bases between. Germline-derived CDR1 and CDR2 are SGHDT and YYEEEE. The CDR3 DNA is TGTGCCAGCAGCTTGGACAGTAGCAATCAGCCCCAGCATTTT. It specifies CASSLDSSNQPQHF.

Worth noting for this clone: Other DNA sequences of this sample code for an identical CDR3. For the CDR3, the DNA is TGCGCCAGCAGCTTGGAAGGGGGTCGAGAGACCCAGTACTTC. Translated: CASSLEGGRETQYF. The chain links TRBV5-1 to TRBJ2-5; maybe TRBD1 (6 bases). V shed 0 bases and J shed 4 bases, with 10 bases lying between them. The CDR3 has 14 residues. CDR1 and CDR2 (germline): SGHRS, YFSETQ.

This clone has just a few counts. The chain recombines TRBV27 with TRBJ1-2, with D perhaps TRBD1 (6 bases). The germline V gene has CDR1 MNHEY and CDR2 SMNVEV (reference sequence). This CDR3 comprises 17 residues. V lost 6 bases, J lost 2 bases, and 22 bases lay in between. The CDR3 protein is CASRTPLRDTRNYGYTF. The CDR3 DNA reads TGTGCCAGCAGGACCCCCCTGAGGGACACCCGGAACTATGGCTACACCTTC.

J is TRBJ2-2 and V is TRBV15; D unclear. The CDR3 totals 16 residues. Trimming shortened V by 2 bases and J by 0 bases, and 10 bases separated the two germline ends. The germline V gene has CDR1 LNHNV and CDR2 YYDKDF (reference sequence). The CDR3 nucleotides are TGTGCCACCAGCAGATCGGCGGTCGCGAACACCGGGGAGCTGTTTTTT. Protein product: CATSRSAVANTGELFF.

In DNA, the CDR3 is TGTGCCAGCAGCCCTCACGGGAGTCCCACCGGGGAGCTGTTTTTT. Amino acids: CASSPHGSPTGELFF. The V gene is TRBV2, the J gene TRBJ2-2; D is possibly TRBD2 (6 bases). The V end was cut by 6 bases, the J end by 4 bases, with 15 bases between. The germline gives CDR1 SNHLY, CDR2 FYNNEI. The CDR3 spans 15 residues.

This clone came up a few times. The gene calls are TRBV6-1 and TRBJ2-3; 12 bases align to TRBD2. CDR1 MNHNS and CDR2 SASEGT come from the germline V gene. CDR3 length: 17 residues. Trimming removed 0 bases from V and 2 bases from J; junction bases left unmatched: 3. CDR3 loop: CASSEALAGGPTDTQYF. The CDR3 coding sequence is TGTGCCAGCAGTGAAGCGCTAGCGGGAGGGCCCACAGATACGCAGTATTTT.

The chain has TRBV19 and TRBJ2-1, with D maybe TRBD2 (6 bases). V was cut by 4 bases and J by 6 bases, with 16 bases left in between. This CDR3 is 15 amino acids long. Germline CDR1 and CDR2: LNHDA and SQIVND (reference sequence). CDR3 coding DNA: TGTGCCAGTAGTAAGTTGGCTAGCGAAATCAATGAGCAGTTCTTC. Translation: CASSKLASEINEQFF.

There are a few counts of this clone. V usage is TRBV7-8 and J usage is TRBJ1-5, with TRBD1 matching 8 bases. Germline CDR1 reads SGHVS; CDR2 reads FQNEAQ. V trimming: 3 bases; J trimming: 5 bases; junction bases outside the gene matches: 3. The CDR3 loop spans 14 amino acids. The CDR3, as DNA: TGTGCCAGCAGCTTTCAGGGGGCTGATCAGCCCCAGCATTTT. Its translation: CASSFQGADQPQHF.

CDR3 sequence reads: CASSFEGTVTEAFF. The DNA for the CDR3 is TGTGCCAGCAGCTTCGAAGGGACAGTCACTGAAGCTTTCTTT. V is TRBV7-2 and J is TRBJ1-1, with 7 bases aligning to TRBD1. Germline-derived CDR1 and CDR2 are SGHTA and FQGNSA. The CDR3 consists of 14 residues. V shed 3 bases, J shed 4 bases, and the junction held 5 bases outside the gene matches.

The V and J genes are TRBV7-2 and TRBJ2-1, with TRBD2 matching over 9 bases. The germline V gene encodes CDR1 SGHTA and CDR2 FQGNSA. Germline trimming cut 3 bases from V and 7 bases from J; bases unmatched to any gene: 16. The CDR3 is made up of 18 amino acids. The CDR3 sequence: CASSFEGGLAGIINEQFF. In nucleotides, the CDR3 is TGTGCCAGCAGCTTTGAGGGGGGGCTAGCGGGGATAATAAATGAGCAGTTCTTC.

This chain connects TRBV6-5 to TRBJ1-2; a possible D gene is TRBD1 (5 bases). The V gene's germline CDR1 is MNHEY and CDR2 SVGAGI. V gave up 5 bases and J gave up 4 bases, with 14 bases separating them. The CDR3 has 14 residues. As DNA, the CDR3 is TGTGCCAGCAGTAGGCCCCAGGGTCCCTATGGCTACACCTTC. It codes for CASSRPQGPYGYTF.

J is TRBJ2-1 and V is TRBV6-1, with TRBD1 identical over 8 bases. V lost 4 bases, J lost 0 bases, and 5 bases stayed unmatched. This CDR3 spans 16 amino acids. CDR1 MNHNS and CDR2 SASEGT come from the germline V gene. This CDR3 reads CASSAGGDPSYNEQFF. CDR3 coding DNA: TGTGCCAGCAGTGCAGGGGGCGACCCCTCCTACAATGAGCAGTTCTTC.

A few counts support this clone. This chain links TRBV29-1 with TRBJ2-2, with a possible D match to TRBD2 (6 bases). The CDR3 sequence is 14 residues long. V shed 3 bases and J shed 1 base, with 9 bases lying between them. Germline V CDR1 and CDR2: SQVTM, ANQGSEA. CDR3 sequence: CSVETGRNTGELFF. The CDR3 coding sequence is TGCAGCGTTGAGACCGGGAGGAACACCGGGGAGCTGTTTTTT.

The chain uses TRBV10-3 and TRBJ1-1; D is ambiguous. Germline CDR1 reads ENHRY; CDR2 reads SYGVKD. The CDR3 runs to 13 residues. V lost 4 bases to trimming and J lost 0 bases, with 6 bases between them. The DNA of the CDR3 is TGTGCCATCAGTGGAGATATGAACACTGAAGCTTTCTTT. Translation: CAISGDMNTEAFF.

The V and J genes are TRBV2 and TRBJ1-5, with no clear D. The CDR3 has 14 amino acids. Germline-derived CDR1 and CDR2 are SNHLY and FYNNEI. V lost 10 bases and J lost 1, with 14 bases in between. CDR3 region: CATSSGISNQPQHF. Written as DNA, the CDR3 is TGTGCCACCTCCTCCGGGATAAGCAATCAGCCCCAGCATTTT.